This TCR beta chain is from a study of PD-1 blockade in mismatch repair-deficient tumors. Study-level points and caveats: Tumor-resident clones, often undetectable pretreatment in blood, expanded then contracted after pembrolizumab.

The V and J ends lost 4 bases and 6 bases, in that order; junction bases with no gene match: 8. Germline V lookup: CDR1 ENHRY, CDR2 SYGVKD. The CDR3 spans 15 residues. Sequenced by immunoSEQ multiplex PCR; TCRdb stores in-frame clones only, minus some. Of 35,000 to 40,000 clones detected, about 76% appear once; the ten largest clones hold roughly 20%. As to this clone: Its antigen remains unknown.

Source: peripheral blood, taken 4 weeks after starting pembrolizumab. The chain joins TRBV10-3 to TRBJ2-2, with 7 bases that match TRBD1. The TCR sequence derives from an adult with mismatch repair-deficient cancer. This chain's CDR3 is CAISAGTALSGELFF. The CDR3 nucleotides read TGTGCCATCAGTGCCGGGACAGCTCTCTCCGGGGAGCTGTTTTTT.